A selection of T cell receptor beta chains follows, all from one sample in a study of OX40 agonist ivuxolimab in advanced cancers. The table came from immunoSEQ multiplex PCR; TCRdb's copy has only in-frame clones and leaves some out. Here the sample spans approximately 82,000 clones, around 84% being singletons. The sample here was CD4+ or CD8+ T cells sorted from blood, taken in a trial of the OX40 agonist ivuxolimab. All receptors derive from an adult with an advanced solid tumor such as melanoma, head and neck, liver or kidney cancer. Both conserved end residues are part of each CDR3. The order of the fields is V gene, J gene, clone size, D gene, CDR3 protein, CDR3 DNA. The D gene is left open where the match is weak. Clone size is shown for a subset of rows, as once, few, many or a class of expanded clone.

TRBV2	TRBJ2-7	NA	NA	CASSGTHYEQYF	TGTGCCAGCAGCGGGACACACTACGAGCAGTACTTC
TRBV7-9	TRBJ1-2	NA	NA	CASSPGTSADGYTF	TGTGCCAGCAGCCCGGGGACGTCGGCAGATGGCTACACCTTC
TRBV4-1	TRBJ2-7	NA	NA	CASSQGENQILFSYEQYF	TGCGCCAGCAGCCAAGGGGAGAACCAGATTCTTTTTTCCTACGAGCAGTACTTC
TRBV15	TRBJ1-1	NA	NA	CATSRDPGTRTEAFF	TGTGCCACCAGCAGAGATCCAGGGACGCGCACTGAAGCTTTCTTT
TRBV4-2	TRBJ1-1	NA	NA	CASSQDEGRAEAFF	TGTGCCAGCAGCCAAGATGAGGGAAGGGCTGAAGCTTTCTTT
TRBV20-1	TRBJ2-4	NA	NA	CSALGQLQYF	TGCAGTGCTCTAGGCCAGCTCCAGTACTTC
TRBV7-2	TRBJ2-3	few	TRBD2	CASSSSGGTPRQYF	TGTGCCAGCAGTTCTAGCGGGGGAACTCCCCGGCAGTATTTT
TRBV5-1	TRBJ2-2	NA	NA	CASSLGRKVYAGELFF	TGCGCCAGCAGCTTGGGCCGAAAAGTTTACGCCGGGGAGCTGTTTTTT
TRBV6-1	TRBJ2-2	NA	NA	CARGTGRTGELFF	TGTGCCAGGGGTACAGGGCGGACCGGGGAGCTGTTTTTT
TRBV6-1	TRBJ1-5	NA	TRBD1	CASSAWTGGANQPQHF	TGTGCCAGCAGTGCTTGGACAGGGGGCGCAAATCAGCCCCAGCATTTT
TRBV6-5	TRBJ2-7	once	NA	CASSYGTLYEQYF	TGTGCCAGCAGTTATGGGACACTATACGAGCAGTACTTC
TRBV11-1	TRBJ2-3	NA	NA	CASSPREGTDTQYF	TGTGCCAGCAGCCCGAGGGAGGGCACAGATACGCAGTATTTT
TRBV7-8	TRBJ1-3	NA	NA	CASSLSTGDGNTIYF	TGTGCCAGCAGCTTATCGACAGGTGACGGGAACACCATATATTTT
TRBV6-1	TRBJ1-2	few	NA	CASRSNYGYTF	TGTGCCAGCAGGAGTAACTATGGCTACACCTTC
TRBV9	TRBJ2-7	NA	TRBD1	CASSVGHRTGGSYEQYF	TGTGCCAGCAGCGTAGGCCATAGGACAGGGGGCTCCTACGAGCAGTACTTC
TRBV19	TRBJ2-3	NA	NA	CASSITAGFADTQYF	TGTGCCAGTAGTATAACGGCGGGATTCGCAGATACGCAGTATTTT
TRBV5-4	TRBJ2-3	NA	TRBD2	CASSLGSGGARDTQYF	TGTGCCAGCAGCTTAGGTAGCGGGGGGGCTAGAGATACGCAGTATTTT
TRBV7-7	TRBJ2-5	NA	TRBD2	CASSLEASGGALETQYF	TGTGCTAGCAGCTTAGAGGCTAGCGGGGGGGCTCTGGAGACCCAGTACTTC
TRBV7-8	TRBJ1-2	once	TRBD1	CASSLWDRNYGYTF	TGTGCCAGCAGCTTATGGGACAGGAACTATGGCTACACCTTC
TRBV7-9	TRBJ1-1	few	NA	CASSPEWGVVYGEAFF	TGTGCCAGCAGCCCGGAATGGGGGGTCGTCTATGGTGAAGCTTTCTTT
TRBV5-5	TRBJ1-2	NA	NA	CASSWGTDGYTF	TGTGCCAGCAGCTGGGGGACCGATGGCTACACCTTC
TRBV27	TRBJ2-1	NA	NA	CASSFQGGGNEQFF	TGTGCCAGCAGTTTCCAGGGGGGAGGCAATGAGCAGTTCTTC
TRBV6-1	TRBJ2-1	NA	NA	CASRKVSNEQFF	TGTGCCAGCAGGAAGGTTAGCAATGAGCAGTTCTTC
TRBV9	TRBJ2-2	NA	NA	CASSVRQTNTGELFF	TGTGCCAGCAGCGTTCGGCAGACGAACACCGGGGAGCTGTTTTTT
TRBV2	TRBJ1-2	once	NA	CASEDTTYGYTF	TGTGCCAGCGAGGACACGACGTATGGCTACACCTTC
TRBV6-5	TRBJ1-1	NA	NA	CASSLERAPGSEAFF	TGTGCCAGCAGCCTAGAGCGGGCCCCCGGGTCGGAAGCTTTCTTT
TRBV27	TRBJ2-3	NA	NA	CASSKTGRRTTDTQYF	TGTGCCAGCAGTAAAACGGGCAGGCGAACCACAGATACGCAGTATTTT
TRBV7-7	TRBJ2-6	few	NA	CASSFIGGTGANVLTF	TGTGCTAGCAGCTTTATCGGGGGCACTGGGGCCAACGTCCTGACTTTC
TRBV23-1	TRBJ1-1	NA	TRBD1	CASSQIQTGGNTEAFF	TGCGCCAGCAGCCAAATTCAGACAGGGGGGAACACTGAAGCTTTCTTT
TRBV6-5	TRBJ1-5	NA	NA	CASSQPNQPQHF	TGTGCCAGCAGTCAACCTAATCAGCCCCAGCATTTT
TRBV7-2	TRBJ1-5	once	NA	CASSLGGGNQPQHF	TGTGCCAGCAGCTTAGGAGGTGGCAATCAGCCCCAGCATTTT
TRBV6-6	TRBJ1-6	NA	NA	CASKAGGRFDSPLHF	TGTGCCAGCAAAGCCGGGGGCAGATTTGATTCACCCCTCCACTTT
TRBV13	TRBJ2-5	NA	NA	CASSLRQGTQYF	TGTGCCAGCAGCTTACGGCAGGGGACCCAGTACTTC
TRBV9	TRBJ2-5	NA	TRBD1	CASSVGTGLLQTQYF	TGTGCCAGCAGCGTAGGGACAGGGTTGTTGCAGACCCAGTACTTC
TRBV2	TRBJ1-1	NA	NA	CASSPMGNTEAFF	TGTGCCAGCAGTCCTATGGGGAACACTGAAGCTTTCTTT
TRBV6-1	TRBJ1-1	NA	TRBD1	CASSGGQGKSNTEAFF	TGTGCCAGCAGTGGGGGACAGGGGAAATCGAACACTGAAGCTTTCTTT
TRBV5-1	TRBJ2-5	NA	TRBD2	CASSQSTSGSGTQYF	TGCGCCAGCAGCCAATCGACTAGCGGTTCAGGGACCCAGTACTTC
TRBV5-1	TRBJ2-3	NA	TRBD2	CASSLGLGLAGGPIDTQYF	TGCGCCAGCAGCTTGGGGCTAGGACTAGCGGGAGGGCCCATAGATACGCAGTATTTT
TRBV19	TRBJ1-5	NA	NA	CASSMVGEGNQPQHF	TGTGCCAGTAGTATGGTTGGGGAGGGCAATCAGCCCCAGCATTTT